The 21 T cell receptor beta chains in this list originate from one sample, sequenced in a study of T cells in Graves' hyperthyroidism and ophthalmopathy (dated by TCRdb to the late 2010s). The library was obtained by multiplex PCR. TCRdb lists the instrument as Illumina HiSeq 2000. TCR beta CDR3 regions were amplified from RNA transcripts. The first round of RT-PCR for the TCR CDR3 was performed with the HTBI primer set and the Qiagen OneStep RT-PCR kit. TCRdb applied fastp at Q25 and MiXCR to the public reads, then kept only in-frame beta chains. CDR3 protein sequences are deduplicated, and each keeps its most common genes and DNA. The sample records approximately 560,000 distinct CDR3 sequences, about 45% of which are singletons. The biggest ten clones account for roughly 8.2% of the sample. The specimen sequenced was peripheral blood or thyroid tissue (not recorded which). These receptors came from a woman aged 18-30 years with Graves' hyperthyroidism. Donor details come from another sample of the same person, matched by shared clones.

This chain links TRBV2 with TRBJ2-3, with no clear D. The CDR3 extends over 13 amino acids. CDR1 is SNHLY, CDR2 FYNNEI, per germline. V dropped 4 bases and J dropped 4 bases, with 9 bases sitting between them. The CDR3 loop is CASSVTWADTQYF. As DNA, the CDR3 is TGTGCCAGCAGTGTTACATGGGCAGATACGCAGTATTTT.

A single count supports this clonotype. Germline is not matched at one junction end, which may reflect a read error. The CDR3 region is CASSKGNAEAFF. The CDR3, as DNA: TGTGCCAGCAGTAAAGGGAACGCTGAAGCTTTCTTT. The rearrangement links TRBV25-1 to TRBJ1-1, with D unclear. There are 12 residues in the CDR3. In germline, CDR1 is MGHDK, CDR2 SYGVNS.

There are many counts of this clonotype. This chain joins TRBV2 and TRBJ1-2, with a possible D match to TRBD1 (6 bases). The CDR3 covers 15 residues. The germline V gene encodes CDR1 SNHLY and CDR2 FYNNEI. Trimming cost V 8 bases and J 1 base, with 17 bases left between them. The CDR3 sequence is CASGTLEGINYGYTF. Written as DNA, the CDR3 is TGTGCCAGCGGGACATTGGAGGGGATTAACTATGGCTACACCTTC.

This clonotype was seen many times. The CDR3 sequence is CASSFETGYRETQYF. The CDR3 DNA reads TGTGCCAGCAGCTTTGAGACAGGGTACAGGGAGACCCAGTACTTC. The chain links TRBV7-6 to TRBJ2-5; 7 nucleotides match TRBD1. With V trimmed by 3 bases and J by 5 bases, 9 bases remained unmatched. Per the germline V gene, CDR1 is SGHVS and CDR2 is FNYEAQ. This CDR3 is 15 amino acids long.

The gene calls are TRBV24-1 and TRBJ2-7; D gene ambiguous. The V end lost 1 base, the J end lost 4 bases, and 16 bases lay between the germline ends. Germline V gene lookup returns CDR1 KGHDR and CDR2 SFDVKD. This CDR3 comprises 16 residues. The CDR3 sequence is CATSDFRRGGVYEQYF. The CDR3 nucleotides read TGTGCCACCAGTGATTTTAGACGTGGTGGCGTTTACGAGCAGTACTTC.

This clonotype was recorded at least ten times. CDR3 coding DNA: TGTGCCAGCATCATGTCCGGGAGCGACTATGGCTACACCTTC. This translates into CASIMSGSDYGYTF. The chain joins TRBV6-1 to TRBJ1-2; no firm D call. V was clipped by 7 bases and J by 3 bases, with 15 bases between them. Germline CDR1 MNHNS, CDR2 SASEGT. This CDR3 is 14 amino acids long.

The gene calls are TRBV11-2 and TRBJ2-7; TRBD2 aligns across 7 bases. The germline CDR1 and CDR2 sequences are SGHAT and FQNNGV. Unmatched junction bases numbered 2, after V lost 0 bases and J lost 3 bases. This CDR3 has 14 amino acids. The CDR3: CASSLDRDYYEQYF. Here the CDR3 DNA reads TGTGCCAGCAGCTTAGATCGGGACTACTACGAGCAGTACTTC.

The J gene is TRBJ1-2, the V gene TRBV10-3, with D hard to call. The CDR3 is 8 residues long. V was pared by 3 bases and J by 10 bases, with 0 bases between. Germline CDR1 is ENHRY and CDR2 is SYGVKD. Here the CDR3 DNA reads TGTGCCATCAGTGACTACACCTTC. Its translation is CAISDYTF.

This chain links TRBV25-1 with TRBJ1-1, with D possibly matching TRBD1 (6 bases). Germline assignment: CDR1 MGHDK and CDR2 SYGVNS. Trimming removed 6 bases from V and 4 bases from J, with 30 bases in between. The CDR3 is made up of 19 amino acids. The CDR3 sequence is CASSPLKRIADSKGTEAFF. The CDR3 nucleotides are TGTGCCAGCAGCCCTCTAAAGAGAATAGCGGACAGCAAGGGCACTGAAGCTTTCTTT. Combining the CDR3 with reference TRBV25-1 and TRBJ1-1 gives the whole variable domain EADIYQTPRYLVIGTGKKITLECSQTMGHDKMYWYQQDPGMELHLIHYSYGVNSTEKGDLSSESTVSRIRTEHFPLTLESARPSHTSQYLCASSPLKRIADSKGTEAFFGQGTRLTVV.

V gene TRBV29-1 combines with J gene TRBJ1-2; 9 bases are shared with TRBD1. V trimming: 8 bases; J trimming: 4 bases; junction bases outside the gene matches: 8. In germline, CDR1 is SQVTM, CDR2 ANQGSEA. This CDR3 has 13 residues. CDR3 region: CSSNRGQRYGYTF. The CDR3 nucleotides read TGCAGCTCCAACAGGGGGCAACGCTATGGCTACACCTTC.

This clonotype has a handful of counts. The chain has TRBV7-8 and TRBJ1-2, with a tentative D call TRBD1 (6 bases). This CDR3 region has 15 residues. Germline assignment: CDR1 SGHVS and CDR2 FQNEAQ. Trimming left V 5 bases short and J 2 bases short, with 15 bases between. The CDR3 is CASSPDSRGNYGYTF. In nucleotides, the CDR3 is TGTGCCAGCAGCCCAGACAGCAGGGGAAACTATGGCTACACCTTC. The full variable domain, rest sourced from reference TRBV7-8 and TRBJ1-2, is GAGVSQSPRYKVAKRGQDVALRCDPISGHVSLFWYQQALGQGPEFLTYFQNEAQLDKSGLPSDRFFAERPEGSVSTLKIQRTQQEDSAVYLCASSPDSRGNYGYTFGSGTRLTVV.

In its sample, this clonotype was seen a few times. The chain uses TRBV25-1 and TRBJ1-2; D is unclear. Per germline, CDR1 MGHDK and CDR2 SYGVNS. Trimming pared 4 bases from V and 8 bases from J, leaving 8 bases between. The CDR3 spans 11 residues. CDR3 residues: CASSAGVGYTF. The CDR3 DNA reads TGTGCCAGCAGTGCTGGGGTGGGCTACACCTTC.

The chain couples TRBV10-3 to TRBJ1-1; D possibly corresponds to TRBD1 (6 bases). This CDR3 has 13 residues. Trimming stripped 6 bases from V and 7 bases from J, with 15 bases between. Germline V gene lookup returns CDR1 ENHRY and CDR2 SYGVKD. CDR3: CAISGRGSFEAFF. The CDR3 nucleotides read TGTGCCATCAGCGGCAGGGGTTCCTTTGAAGCTTTCTTT.

This clonotype has just one count. The chain employs TRBV2 and TRBJ2-5, with TRBD1 as a possible D gene (6 bases). With 2 bases removed from V and 2 bases from J, the gap between germline ends came to 9 bases. The CDR3 contains 14 residues. Germline V gives CDR1 SNHLY, CDR2 FYNNEI. CDR3: CASSERDTQETQYF. DNA of the CDR3: TGTGCCAGCAGTGAAAGGGACACGCAAGAGACCCAGTACTTC.

This clonotype has at least ten counts. This chain connects TRBV10-3 to TRBJ2-7; 10 positions match TRBD1. The CDR3 is 13 amino acids. After removal of 6 bases from V and 4 bases from J, the junction contained 3 bases not matched to a gene. The V gene's germline CDR1 is ENHRY and CDR2 SYGVKD. The CDR3 coding sequence is TGTGCCATCAGGGGGGACAGGGGTTACGAGCAGTACTTC. It codes for CAIRGDRGYEQYF.

The chain uses TRBV7-9 and TRBJ1-4, with 8 bases matching TRBD1. CDR3 size: 13 residues. The germline V gene has CDR1 SEHNR and CDR2 FQNEAQ (reference sequence). Trimming cost V 6 bases and J 8 bases; bases outside gene matches: 5. Written as DNA, the CDR3 is TGTGCCAGCAGGACAGGGGAAGACGAAAAACTGTTTTTT. Protein sequence: CASRTGEDEKLFF.

V and J are TRBV20-1 and TRBJ2-5, with D perhaps matching TRBD1 (5 bases). Trimming removed 4 bases from V and 5 bases from J, with 11 bases in between. The CDR3 length is 12 residues. Germline V gives CDR1 DFQATT, CDR2 SNEGSKA (reference sequence). CDR3 amino acids: CSAKGKGETQYF. For the CDR3, the DNA is TGCAGTGCTAAGGGGAAAGGGGAGACCCAGTACTTC.

The table lists this clonotype with a few counts. The gene calls are TRBV11-2 and TRBJ1-1, with D perhaps matching TRBD1 (6 bases). V was clipped by 3 bases and J by 0 bases, with 11 bases between them. Germline loops: CDR1 SGHAT, CDR2 FQNNGV. The length of the CDR3 is 15 residues. The CDR3 DNA reads TGTGCCAGCAGCTTCTCACAGGGTATGAACACTGAAGCTTTCTTT. Protein sequence: CASSFSQGMNTEAFF.

The rearrangement joins TRBV9 to TRBJ1-2, with 9 bases identical to TRBD1. V trimming: 4 bases; J trimming: 6 bases; junction bases outside the gene matches: 10. The CDR3 contains 15 residues. CDR1 is SGDLS and CDR2 is YYNGEE in the germline V gene. The CDR3, as DNA: TGTGCCAGCAGCTTGGACAGGGGCGCTGAGGATGGCTACACCTTC. The encoded protein is CASSLDRGAEDGYTF.

A note on this clonotype: This clone may be a read error of a much larger clone one base away. The chain recombines TRBV7-9 with TRBJ2-7; D unresolved. Trimming removed 3 bases from V and 10 bases from J, with 19 bases in between. This CDR3 has 14 amino acids. Germline CDR1 and CDR2: SEHNR and FQNEAQ (reference sequence). This CDR3 reads CASSFSGLQEAQYF. The CDR3 DNA reads as TGTGCCAGCAGCTTCTCTGGGCTCCAAGAGGCCCAGTACTTC.

The chain links TRBV12-5 to TRBJ1-5; a possible D gene is TRBD1 (6 bases). Germline V gives CDR1 LGHNT, CDR2 FRNRAP. V was pared by 5 bases and J by 2 bases, with 13 bases between. The CDR3 spans 15 residues. The CDR3 bases are TGTGCTAGTGGTCTACCACAGGGAGGCAATCAGCCCCAGCATTTT. This sequence encodes CASGLPQGGNQPQHF.